This is a list of T cell receptor beta chains from one sample in a study of blood T cell repertoires in COVID-19. Clones were read by immunoSEQ multiplex PCR, and TCRdb kept only the in-frame ones, dropping some. This sample has fewer than 20,000 clones, with roughly four fifths found just once. Sequenced material: peripheral blood. These receptors came from an elderly man with active COVID-19. Each CDR3 is given with its conserved first and last residue. A D gene is named only where the DNA matches it firmly. Part of the rows lack a size; the others show once, few, many or a class for expanded clones.

V	J	size	D	DNA	CDR3
TRBV5-1	TRBJ2-3	.	TRBD2	TGCGCCACCCGGGGGGGACGGAGCACAGATACGCAGTATTTT	CATRGGRSTDTQYF
TRBV18	TRBJ1-5	.	.	TGTGCCAGCTCACCCCCTGGGGCGACGAGCAATCAGCCCCAGCATTTT	CASSPPGATSNQPQHF
TRBV2	TRBJ1-4	.	TRBD1	TGTGCCAGCAGCACCGGGACAGGGAATGAAAAACTGTTTTTT	CASSTGTGNEKLFF
TRBV6-2/TRBV6-3	TRBJ2-7	.	.	TGTGCCAGCAGTTGGGTTCGGCGGGGCTACGAGCAGTACTTC	CASSWVRRGYEQYF
TRBV5-6	TRBJ2-3	.	.	TGTGCCAGCAGCTTGGGAGGCACAGATACGCAGTATTTT	CASSLGGTDTQYF
TRBV3-1/TRBV3-2	TRBJ2-1	.	.	TGTGCCAGCAGCCGGGTCCTGGCGGACTACAATGAGCAGTTCTTC	CASSRVLADYNEQFF
TRBV28	TRBJ2-1	.	TRBD2	TGTGCCAGCAGTTTGGGCGGACTAGCGGGAGGGGGTGAGCAGTTCTTC	CASSLGGLAGGGEQFF
TRBV7-2	TRBJ1-4	.	.	TGTGCCAGCAGTAGGAGGGGGGGACTTAATGAAAAACTGTTTTTT	CASSRRGGLNEKLFF
TRBV4-2	TRBJ2-1	.	TRBD2	TGTGCCAGCAGCCAAGACACCCCTAGCGGGAGCGAGGAATCCTACAATGAGCAGTTCTTC	CASSQDTPSGSEESYNEQFF
TRBV19	TRBJ2-1	.	TRBD2	TGTGCCAGTAGTCCCGGGACTAGCGGATACAATGAGCAGTTCTTC	CASSPGTSGYNEQFF
TRBV7-9	TRBJ2-7	.	.	TGTGCCAGCAGCTTAGTGTCACAGGGCTCCTACGAGCAGTACTTC	CASSLVSQGSYEQYF
TRBV6-5	TRBJ1-5	.	.	TGTGCCAGCGGGGAGGACGGAAATCAGCCCCAGCATTTT	CASGEDGNQPQHF
TRBV7-9	TRBJ1-3	.	.	TGTGCCAGCAGCCCGAACGGGGGAAACACCATATATTTT	CASSPNGGNTIYF
TRBV5-5	TRBJ1-3	once	.	TGTGCCAGCAGCTTGGCTATTGGACTGAGAGACACCATATATTTT	CASSLAIGLRDTIYF
TRBV12-5	TRBJ2-7	.	.	TGTGCTAGTGGTTCGCAGGGAAGTCGGCACGAGCAGTACTTC	CASGSQGSRHEQYF
TRBV6-2/TRBV6-3	TRBJ2-2	.	TRBD2	TGTGCCAGCAGTTACTCGATCGGGGGGGTTAACACCGGGGAGCTGTTTTTT	CASSYSIGGVNTGELFF
TRBV4-2	TRBJ1-2	.	.	TGTGCCAGCAGCCAAGGGGAGATGACGAATGGCTACACCTTC	CASSQGEMTNGYTF
TRBV10-3	TRBJ2-7	.	TRBD1	TGTGCCATCAGTAAACAGGGGACCTACGAGCAGTACTTC	CAISKQGTYEQYF
TRBV5-1	TRBJ2-1	.	TRBD2	TGCGCCAGCAGCTTGGGCCGACTAGCGCCCTCCTACAATGAGCAGTTCTTC	CASSLGRLAPSYNEQFF
TRBV2	TRBJ2-7	once	.	TGTGCCAGCAGTGTCCAGGGGTACGAGCAGTACTTC	CASSVQGYEQYF
TRBV5-6	TRBJ2-1	.	.	TGTGCCAGCAGCTTGGCCTCGGGTGAGCAGTTCTTC	CASSLASGEQFF
TRBV4-1	TRBJ1-5	.	TRBD1	TGCGCCAGCAGCCAAGATAGGGGACAGGCTTATCAGCCCCAGCATTTT	CASSQDRGQAYQPQHF
TRBV5-4	TRBJ1-1	.	.	TGTGCCAGCAGCCCCGGTCCGAACACTGAAGCTTTCTTT	CASSPGPNTEAFF
TRBV19	TRBJ1-5	.	.	TGTGCCAGTATCGAGGCGGCAGGGGTAAAAGGCAATCAGCCCCAGCATTTT	CASIEAAGVKGNQPQHF
TRBV15	TRBJ1-5	.	.	TGTGCCACCAGCAGACCCCAGGGATGGAACAATCAGCCCCAGCATTTT	CATSRPQGWNNQPQHF
TRBV20-1	TRBJ2-3	few	TRBD2	TGCAGTGCTAGTGGCGGGAGTATAACAGATACGCAGTATTTT	CSASGGSITDTQYF
TRBV5-6	TRBJ2-7	.	.	TGTGCCAGCAGCTTAGCGGGCACCAGCTACGAGCAGTACTTC	CASSLAGTSYEQYF
TRBV10-3	TRBJ2-3	.	.	TGTGCCTCAACAGGGACGAGCACAGATACGCAGTATTTT	CASTGTSTDTQYF
TRBV25-1	TRBJ2-1	.	.	TGTGCCAGCAGCCGCAATGAGCAGTTCTTC	CASSRNEQFF
TRBV6-2/TRBV6-3	TRBJ2-1	.	TRBD1	TGTGCCAGCAGTTACGGGACAGGGGGCAGGAATGAGCAGTTCTTC	CASSYGTGGRNEQFF
TRBV28	TRBJ2-3	.	TRBD2	TGTGCCAGCAGTCTAGCGGGAGGTACAGATACGCAGTATTTT	CASSLAGGTDTQYF
TRBV28	TRBJ2-7	.	TRBD1	TGTGCCAGCAGTTTAAGGGCAGGGGGTGTCTACGAGCAGTACTTC	CASSLRAGGVYEQYF
TRBV27	TRBJ2-5	few	TRBD2	TGTGCCAGCAGTTTTCGCGGGAGGGCGGAGACCCAGTACTTC	CASSFRGRAETQYF
TRBV5-1	TRBJ1-1	.	.	TGCGCCAGCTCCCTAGGCTGGAAGAACACTGAAGCTTTCTTT	CASSLGWKNTEAFF
TRBV12-3/TRBV12-4	TRBJ2-7	.	.	TGTGCCAGCAGTTTTTGGGGGGCCTACGAGCAGTACTTC	CASSFWGAYEQYF
TRBV27	TRBJ2-2	.	TRBD2	TGTGCCAGCAGTTTTTGGGGACTAGCGAACACCGGGGAGCTGTTTTTT	CASSFWGLANTGELFF
TRBV30	TRBJ2-6	.	.	TGTGCCTGGAGTCTAATACAGTCTGGGGCCAACGTCCTGACTTTC	CAWSLIQSGANVLTF